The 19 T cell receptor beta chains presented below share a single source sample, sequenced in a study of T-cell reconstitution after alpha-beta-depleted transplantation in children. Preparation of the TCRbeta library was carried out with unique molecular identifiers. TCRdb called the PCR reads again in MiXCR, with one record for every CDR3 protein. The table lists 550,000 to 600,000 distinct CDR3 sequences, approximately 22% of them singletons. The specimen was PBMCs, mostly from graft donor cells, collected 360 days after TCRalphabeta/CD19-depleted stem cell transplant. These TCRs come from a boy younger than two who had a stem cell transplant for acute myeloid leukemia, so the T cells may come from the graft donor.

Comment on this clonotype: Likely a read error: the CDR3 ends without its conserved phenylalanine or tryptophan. The CDR3: CAISESAPGQGTEAFS. The CDR3 region has the DNA TGTGCCATCAGTGAGTCGGCACCGGGACAGGGCACTGAAGCTTTCTCT. V and J are TRBV10-3 and TRBJ1-1; TRBD1 matches at 9 bases. CDR1 is ENHRY, CDR2 SYGVKD, per germline. This CDR3 spans 16 amino acids. V was pared by 0 bases and J by 4 bases, with 6 bases of the junction left unmatched.

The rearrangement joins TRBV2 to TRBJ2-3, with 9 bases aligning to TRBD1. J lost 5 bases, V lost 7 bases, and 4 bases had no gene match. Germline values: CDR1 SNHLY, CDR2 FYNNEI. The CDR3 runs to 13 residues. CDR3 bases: TGTGCCAGCAAGGGGGACAGGGAAGATACGCAGTATTTT. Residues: CASKGDREDTQYF.

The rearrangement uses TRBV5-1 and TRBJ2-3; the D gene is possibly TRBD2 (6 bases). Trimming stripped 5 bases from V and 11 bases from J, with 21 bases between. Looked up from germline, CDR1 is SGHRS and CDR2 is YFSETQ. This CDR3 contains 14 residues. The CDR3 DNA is TGCGCCAGCAGTGGGGAGGTCCGGGCGAGGTGGCAGTATTTT. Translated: CASSGEVRARWQYF.

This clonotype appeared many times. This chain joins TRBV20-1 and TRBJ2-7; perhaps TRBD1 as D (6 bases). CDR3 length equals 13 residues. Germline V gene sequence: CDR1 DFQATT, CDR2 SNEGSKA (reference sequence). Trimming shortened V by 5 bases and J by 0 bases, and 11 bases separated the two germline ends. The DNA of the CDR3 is TGCAGTGCTTTTGACAGGACCTCCTACGAGCAGTACGTC. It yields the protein CSAFDRTSYEQYV.

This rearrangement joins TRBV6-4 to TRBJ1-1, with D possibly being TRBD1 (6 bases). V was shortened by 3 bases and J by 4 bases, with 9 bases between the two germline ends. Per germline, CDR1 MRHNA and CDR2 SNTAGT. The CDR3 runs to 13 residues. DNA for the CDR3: TGTGCCAGCAGTGATACACAGGGCACTGAAGCTTTCTTT. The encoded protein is CASSDTQGTEAFF.

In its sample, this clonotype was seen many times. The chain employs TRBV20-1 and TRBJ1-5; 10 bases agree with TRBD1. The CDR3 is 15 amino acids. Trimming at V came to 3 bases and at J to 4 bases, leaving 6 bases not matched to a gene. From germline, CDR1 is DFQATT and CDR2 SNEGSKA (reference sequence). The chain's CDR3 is CSARTGTGENQPQHF. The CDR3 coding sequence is TGCAGTGCTAGGACCGGGACAGGGGAAAATCAGCCCCAGCATTTT.

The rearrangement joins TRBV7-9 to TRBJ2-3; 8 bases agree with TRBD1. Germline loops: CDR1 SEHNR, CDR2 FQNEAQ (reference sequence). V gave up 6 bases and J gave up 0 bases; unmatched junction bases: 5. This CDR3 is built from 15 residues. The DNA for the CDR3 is TGTGCCAGCAGGGATCGACAGGGGAGCACAGATACGCAGTATTTT. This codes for CASRDRQGSTDTQYF. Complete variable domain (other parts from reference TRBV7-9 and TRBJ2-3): DTGVSQNPRHKITKRGQNVTFRCDPISEHNRLYWYRQTLGQGPEFLTYFQNEAQLEKSRLLSDRFSAERPKGSFSTLEIQRTEQGDSAMYLCASRDRQGSTDTQYFGPGTRLTVL.

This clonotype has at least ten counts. The DNA for the CDR3 is TGTGCCAGCAGAGGTGGACAGCTTAACACTGAAGCTTTCTTT. Its protein product is CASRGGQLNTEAFF. The chain recombines TRBV28 with TRBJ1-1; D might be TRBD1 (6 bases). With 6 bases removed from V and 2 bases from J, the gap between germline ends came to 13 bases. The CDR3 is 14 residues long. Germline CDR1 reads MDHEN; CDR2 reads SYDVKM.

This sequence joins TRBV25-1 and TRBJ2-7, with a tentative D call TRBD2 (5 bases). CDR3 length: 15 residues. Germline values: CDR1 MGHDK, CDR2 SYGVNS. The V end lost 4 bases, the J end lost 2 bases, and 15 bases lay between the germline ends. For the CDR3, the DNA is TGTGCCAGCAGTGCAGCTCGGACTGCAACCTACGAGCAGTACTTC. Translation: CASSAARTATYEQYF.

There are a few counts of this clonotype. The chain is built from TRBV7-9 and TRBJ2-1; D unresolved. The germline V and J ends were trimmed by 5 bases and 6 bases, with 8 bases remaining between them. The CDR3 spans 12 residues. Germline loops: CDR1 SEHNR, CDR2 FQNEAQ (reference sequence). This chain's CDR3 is CASSPMTNEQFF. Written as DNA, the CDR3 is TGTGCCAGCAGCCCCATGACCAATGAGCAGTTCTTC.

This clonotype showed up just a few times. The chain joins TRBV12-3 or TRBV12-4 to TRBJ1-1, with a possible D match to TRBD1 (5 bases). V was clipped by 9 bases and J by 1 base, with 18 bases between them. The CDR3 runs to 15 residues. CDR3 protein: CASTDNWGRNTEAFF. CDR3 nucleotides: TGTGCCAGTACGGACAACTGGGGGAGGAACACTGAAGCTTTCTTT.

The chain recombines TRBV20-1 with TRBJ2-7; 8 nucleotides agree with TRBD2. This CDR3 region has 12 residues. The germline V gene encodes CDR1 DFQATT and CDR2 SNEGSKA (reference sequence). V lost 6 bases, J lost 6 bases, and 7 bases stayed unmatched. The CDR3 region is CSAVAGSGEQYF. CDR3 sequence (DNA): TGCAGTGCGGTAGCGGGGTCAGGCGAGCAGTACTTC.

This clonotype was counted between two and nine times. The CDR3 DNA reads TGTGCCACCCACCCCAAACAGGCAGGGGGCTTGGAGGAGACCCAGTACTTC. This sequence encodes CATHPKQAGGLEETQYF. The V and J genes are TRBV10-3 and TRBJ2-5, with 8 bases lining up with TRBD1. The ends lost 10 bases at V and 5 bases at J; junction bases unmatched: 21. Germline loops: CDR1 ENHRY, CDR2 SYGVKD. This CDR3 spans 17 amino acids.

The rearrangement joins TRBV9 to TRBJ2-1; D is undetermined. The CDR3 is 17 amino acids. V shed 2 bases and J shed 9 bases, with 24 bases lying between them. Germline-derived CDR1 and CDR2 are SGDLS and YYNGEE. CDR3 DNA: TGTGCCAGCAGCGTCTCGTTCGGGCCTCAAGCGCAGATTGAGCAGTTCTTC. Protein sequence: CASSVSFGPQAQIEQFF.

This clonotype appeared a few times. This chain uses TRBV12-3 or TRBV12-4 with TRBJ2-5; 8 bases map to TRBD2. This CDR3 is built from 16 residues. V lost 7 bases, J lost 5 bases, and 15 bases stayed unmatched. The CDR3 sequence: CASTKPPGTSSETQYF. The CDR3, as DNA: TGTGCCAGCACCAAGCCTCCCGGGACTAGTAGTGAGACCCAGTACTTC.

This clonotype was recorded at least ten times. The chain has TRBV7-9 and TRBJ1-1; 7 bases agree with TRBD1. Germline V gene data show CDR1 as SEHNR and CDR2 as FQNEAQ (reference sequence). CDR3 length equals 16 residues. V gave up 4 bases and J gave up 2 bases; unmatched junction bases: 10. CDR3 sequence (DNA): TGTGCCAGCAGCTGGGGCAGGGGGAGGGTTAACACTGAAGCTTTCTTT. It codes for CASSWGRGRVNTEAFF.

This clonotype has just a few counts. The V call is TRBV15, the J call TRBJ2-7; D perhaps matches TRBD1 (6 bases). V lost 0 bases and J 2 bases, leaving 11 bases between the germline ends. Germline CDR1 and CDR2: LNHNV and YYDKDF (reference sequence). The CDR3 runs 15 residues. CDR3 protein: CATSRDTGKTYEQYF. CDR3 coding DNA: TGTGCCACCAGCAGAGATACAGGGAAAACCTACGAGCAGTACTTC.

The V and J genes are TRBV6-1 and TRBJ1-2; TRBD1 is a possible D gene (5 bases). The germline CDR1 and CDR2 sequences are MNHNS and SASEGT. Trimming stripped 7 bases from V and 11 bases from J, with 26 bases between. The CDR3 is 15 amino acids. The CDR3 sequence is CASNPNSQEYGGYTF. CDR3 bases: TGTGCCAGCAATCCCAACAGCCAAGAGTATGGGGGGTACACCTTC.

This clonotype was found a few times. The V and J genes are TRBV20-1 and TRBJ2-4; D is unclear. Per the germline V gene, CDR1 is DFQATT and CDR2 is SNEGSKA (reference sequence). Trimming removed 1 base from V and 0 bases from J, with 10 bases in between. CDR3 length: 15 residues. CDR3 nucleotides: TGCAGTGCTAGAGGTACAGCCCTAGCCAAAAACATTCAGTACTTC. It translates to CSARGTALAKNIQYF.